Shown below are 10 T cell receptor beta chains from a single sample sequenced in a study of Graves' ophthalmopathy and Graves' hyperthyroidism. RNA transcripts provided the template for amplifying TCR beta CDR3 regions. HTBI-primed first-round RT-PCR preceded second-round multiplex PCR. TCRdb reanalysed the multiplex PCR reads using MiXCR and keeps one entry per CDR3 protein. Of over a million distinct CDR3 sequences listed, about two fifths were seen once; the top ten hold approximately 10%. The sample taken for sequencing was peripheral blood or thyroid tissue (not recorded which). These receptors were obtained from an adult man with Graves' hyperthyroidism.

This clonotype was seen only a few times. The chain recombines TRBV11-2 with TRBJ1-5, with D possibly TRBD1 on 6 matching bases. Germline V gene sequence: CDR1 SGHAT, CDR2 FQNNGV. V gave up 3 bases and J gave up 7 bases, with 16 bases separating them. The CDR3 contains 15 residues. DNA of the CDR3: TGTGCCAGCAGCTTTCAACAGGGAGTTGGCCAGCCCCAGCATTTT. Residues: CASSFQQGVGQPQHF. Supplemented by reference TRBV11-2 and TRBJ1-5, the full variable domain reads EAGVAQSPRYKIIEKRQSVAFWCNPISGHATLYWYQQILGQGPKLLIQFQNNGVVDDSQLPKDRFSAERLKGVDSTLKIQPAKLEDSAVYLCASSFQQGVGQPQHFGDGTRLSIL.

Remarks on this clonotype: The junction differs from germline at one of its ends, possibly a read error. The gene calls are TRBV12-3 or TRBV12-4 and TRBJ2-2; 8 bases line up with TRBD1. The CDR3 runs 14 residues. CDR3 DNA sequence: TGTGCCAGCAGGAGGACAGGGTACACCGGGGAGGTGTTTTTT. This translates into CASRRTGYTGEVFF.

This clonotype occurred many times. The chain carries TRBV10-3 and TRBJ1-1, with a weak D call TRBD1 (5 bases). Per the germline V gene, CDR1 is ENHRY and CDR2 is SYGVKD. Trimming pared 6 bases from V and 4 bases from J, leaving 9 bases between. The CDR3 is 12 amino acids. CDR3 loop: CAISPGGTEAFF. The CDR3 DNA reads as TGTGCCATCAGCCCGGGGGGCACTGAAGCTTTCTTT.

Many counts were recorded for this clonotype. The V and J genes are TRBV5-1 and TRBJ1-4; 7 bases fit TRBD1. The CDR3 contains 15 residues. Looked up from germline, CDR1 is SGHRS and CDR2 is YFSETQ. V gave up 1 base and J gave up 2 bases; unmatched junction bases: 2. CDR3 residues: CASSLLRGTNEKLFF. DNA for the CDR3: TGCGCCAGCAGCTTGCTCAGGGGGACTAATGAAAAACTGTTTTTT.

This clonotype turned up a few times. The gene calls are TRBV7-2 and TRBJ1-1, with no clear D. This CDR3 contains 12 residues. The ends were cut back, 4 bases at V and 5 bases at J, with 8 bases in the middle. Germline assignment: CDR1 SGHTA and CDR2 FQGNSA. CDR3 sequence reads: CASSWRVTEAFF. CDR3 bases: TGTGCCAGCAGCTGGCGGGTTACTGAAGCTTTCTTT.

In this sample, this clonotype turned up many times. V gene TRBV5-1 combines with J gene TRBJ1-1, with 9 nucleotides matching TRBD1. The CDR3 consists of 16 residues. The junction had 11 bases not matched to a gene; V was cut back by 5 bases and J by 3 bases. Germline lookup yields CDR1 SGHRS and CDR2 YFSETQ. The CDR3 is CASRRTGADVDTEAFF. CDR3 nucleotides: TGCGCCAGCAGACGGACAGGGGCGGACGTAGACACTGAAGCTTTCTTT.

This chain links TRBV20-1 with TRBJ2-2, with 8 nucleotides matching TRBD2. Germline CDR1 is DFQATT and CDR2 is SNEGSKA (reference sequence). The J segment lost 2 bases and the V segment lost 6 bases, leaving 5 bases of the junction unmatched. CDR3 length: 14 residues. As DNA, the CDR3 is TGCAGTGCGGGACTAGACTTAAACACCGGGGAGCTGTTTTTT. Its translation is CSAGLDLNTGELFF.

The chain has TRBV24-1 and TRBJ1-1; 7 bases are a match to TRBD1. This CDR3 is built from 12 residues. J was trimmed by 1 base and V by 8 bases; bases with no gene match: 0. From germline, CDR1 is KGHDR and CDR2 SFDVKD. The CDR3: CATKGANTEAFF. The CDR3 DNA is TGTGCCACCAAGGGGGCGAACACTGAAGCTTTCTTT.

Ten or more counts support this clonotype. The V gene is TRBV6-6, the J gene TRBJ1-2; 11 nucleotides agree with TRBD1. Per germline, CDR1 MNHNY and CDR2 SVGAGI (reference sequence). This CDR3 has 12 residues. The junction had 4 bases not matched to a gene; V was cut back by 8 bases and J by 8 bases. The CDR3 sequence is CASGTGGEGYTF. CDR3 bases: TGTGCCAGCGGGACAGGGGGAGAGGGCTACACCTTC.

There are many counts of this clonotype. The chain links TRBV20-1 to TRBJ1-3; unclear D gene. Deletions cut 6 bases from V and 3 bases from J, with 12 bases between. CDR3 length equals 13 residues. Per the germline V gene, CDR1 is DFQATT and CDR2 is SNEGSKA (reference sequence). CDR3 residues: CSAGRGGGNTIYF. The CDR3 nucleotides are TGCAGTGCCGGGCGCGGAGGTGGAAACACCATATATTTT.